One sample yielded the 22 T cell receptor beta chains listed below, sequenced in a study of cytomegalovirus exposure and HLA in healthy donors. PCR primers comprised 60 Vbeta and 13 Jbeta primers. Method: immunoSEQ multiplex PCR; TCRdb's copy keeps in-frame clones and lacks some. The sample lists around 130,000 clones; just under 75% were seen once. The sequenced sample consisted of PBMCs. These receptors all stem from a man aged 35-49 years in good health and CMV-seropositive.

This rearrangement joins TRBV28 to TRBJ1-6; 8 nucleotides match TRBD1. The CDR3 contains 17 residues. The germline gives CDR1 MDHEN, CDR2 SYDVKM. J gave up 4 bases and V 6 bases, and 11 bases lay outside the gene matches. This chain's CDR3 is CASSLSQGATYNSPLHF. CDR3 coding DNA: TGTGCCAGCAGCCTCAGTCAGGGGGCAACATATAATTCACCCCTCCACTTT.

This chain connects TRBV7-2 to TRBJ1-2, with D tentatively TRBD1 (6 bases). Per the germline V gene, CDR1 is SGHTA and CDR2 is FQGNSA. This CDR3 contains 14 residues. V was pared by 5 bases and J by 8 bases, with 18 bases between. The CDR3 here is CASSPASGVGGYTF. CDR3 nucleotide sequence: TGTGCCAGCAGCCCCGCCTCAGGGGTGGGGGGCTACACCTTC.

This chain uses TRBV30 with TRBJ2-1; 10 bases match TRBD2. The CDR3 is 17 residues long. Germline trimming cut 0 bases from V and 3 bases from J; bases unmatched to any gene: 8. CDR1 GTSNPN and CDR2 SVGIG come from the germline V gene (reference sequence). The CDR3 sequence: CAWSVLRTSGYYNEQFF. CDR3 nucleotides: TGTGCCTGGAGTGTACTTCGGACTAGCGGCTACTACAATGAGCAGTTCTTC.

In this sample, this clone turned up a few times. The chain links TRBV29-1 to TRBJ2-6, with unresolved D. The CDR3 runs to 15 residues. The germline CDR1 and CDR2 sequences are SQVTM and ANQGSEA. The V and J ends lost 3 bases and 1 base respectively, with 10 bases between them. The CDR3 is CSVEPTGSGANVLTF. CDR3 sequence (DNA): TGCAGCGTTGAGCCAACCGGGTCTGGGGCCAACGTCCTGACTTTC.

CDR3 protein: CASSRRGLAGGSYNEQFF. The CDR3 DNA is TGTGCCAGCAGCAGACGGGGACTAGCGGGGGGCTCCTACAATGAGCAGTTCTTC. The chain recombines TRBV11-2 with TRBJ2-1; 15 bases are a match to TRBD2. The CDR3 loop spans 18 amino acids. Germline V gene data show CDR1 as SGHAT and CDR2 as FQNNGV. V lost 5 bases to trimming and J lost 0 bases; unmatched junction nucleotides: 5.

CDR3 amino acids: CASSLAGGRGGYTF. The CDR3 bases are TGTGCCAGCAGCTTGGCCGGGGGGCGCGGTGGCTACACCTTC. The chain couples TRBV5-4 to TRBJ1-2, with D perhaps TRBD1 (6 bases). This CDR3 comprises 14 residues. Germline V gene sequence: CDR1 SGHNT, CDR2 YYREEE (reference sequence). V shed 0 bases and J shed 7 bases, with 13 bases lying between them.

The chain employs TRBV6-5 and TRBJ2-7, with D tentatively TRBD1 (5 bases). The CDR3 contains 16 residues. Per the germline V gene, CDR1 is MNHEY and CDR2 is SVGAGI. V gave up 0 bases and J gave up 4 bases, with 16 bases separating them. The CDR3 here is CASSYSSKGSPYEQYF. CDR3 bases: TGTGCCAGCAGTTACTCGTCGAAGGGGTCCCCTTACGAGCAGTACTTC.

This sequence joins TRBV10-2 and TRBJ2-2; a weak D match, TRBD1 (6 bases). The V gene lost 7 bases and the J gene lost 7 bases, with 13 bases spanning the gap. The CDR3 covers 13 residues. Germline lookup yields CDR1 WSHSY and CDR2 SAAADI. CDR3 sequence (DNA): TGCGCCAGCAAGCCAGGGGCGAGCGGGGAGCTGTTTTTT. This sequence encodes CASKPGASGELFF.

V usage is TRBV6-6 and J usage is TRBJ1-5; weak D call: TRBD1 (6 bases). Trimming took 4 bases from V and 3 from J, leaving 13 bases between them. CDR3 length: 15 residues. Germline CDR1 reads MNHNY; CDR2 reads SVGAGI (reference sequence). The CDR3 sequence is CASSSRQASNQPQHF. Here the CDR3 DNA reads TGTGCCAGCAGTTCCCGACAGGCCTCCAATCAGCCCCAGCATTTT.

The chain links TRBV7-2 to TRBJ2-7; tentative D call: TRBD2 (6 bases). The CDR3 is 14 amino acids. CDR1 and CDR2 (germline): SGHTA, FQGNSA. V was clipped by 5 bases and J by 1 base, with 12 bases between them. The CDR3 nucleotides are TGTGCCAGCAGCCCCTCCAGCGGGTCCTACGAGCAGTACTTC. It is translated as CASSPSSGSYEQYF.

V is TRBV7-9 and J is TRBJ1-1; D not certain. V was clipped by 3 bases and J by 4 bases, with 6 bases between them. The germline V gene encodes CDR1 SEHNR and CDR2 FQNEAQ (reference sequence). The CDR3 has 12 amino acids. CDR3 DNA: TGTGCCAGCAGCTTCCTCCCCACTGAAGCTTTCTTT. Translated, it gives CASSFLPTEAFF.

The genes are TRBV30 and TRBJ1-2; D unclear. From germline, CDR1 is GTSNPN and CDR2 SVGIG (reference sequence). This CDR3 has 13 amino acids. V lost 8 bases, J lost 2 bases, and 15 bases lay in between. The CDR3 protein is CARSGVLNYGYTF. The CDR3 coding sequence is TGTGCCCGTAGCGGGGTGTTAAACTATGGCTACACCTTC.

V usage is TRBV4-2 and J usage is TRBJ2-1; 7 bases align to TRBD1. The CDR3 contains 14 residues. V was pared by 2 bases and J by 12 bases, with 10 bases of the junction left unmatched. The V gene's germline CDR1 is LGHNA and CDR2 YNFKEQ. This CDR3 reads CASSQRTGSGRQFF. Here the CDR3 DNA reads TGTGCCAGCAGCCAAAGGACAGGTTCGGGCCGGCAGTTCTTC.

Only a few counts were recorded for this clone. This chain uses TRBV7-2 with TRBJ2-3; a weak D match, TRBD1 (6 bases). This CDR3 spans 15 amino acids. V dropped 6 bases and J dropped 4 bases, with 17 bases sitting between them. Per the germline V gene, CDR1 is SGHTA and CDR2 is FQGNSA. This CDR3 is CASSPDRTPPDTQYF. In nucleotides, the CDR3 is TGTGCCAGCAGTCCCGACAGGACCCCCCCAGATACGCAGTATTTT.

The CDR3 reads CSSTQKGDSNGHEQFF. CDR3 DNA: TGCAGTTCTACCCAAAAGGGGGATTCTAATGGGCATGAGCAGTTCTTC. V is TRBV29-1 and J is TRBJ2-1; D might be TRBD1 (6 bases). Germline CDR1 SQVTM, CDR2 ANQGSEA. There are 16 residues in the CDR3.

This clone occurred a few times. The CDR3 reads CAWRSGGDQPQHF. The CDR3, as DNA: TGTGCCTGGAGGTCGGGGGGCGATCAGCCCCAGCATTTT. This chain uses TRBV30 with TRBJ1-5, with D tentatively TRBD1 (6 bases). This CDR3 spans 13 amino acids. Trimming shortened V by 3 bases and J by 5 bases, and 11 bases separated the two germline ends. Germline CDR1 reads GTSNPN; CDR2 reads SVGIG (reference sequence).

The J gene is TRBJ1-5, the V gene TRBV10-1; D is unclear. The CDR3 is made up of 15 amino acids. Trimming removed 3 bases at V and 0 bases at J, with 9 bases between. The germline gives CDR1 WNHNN, CDR2 SYGVQD (reference sequence). The CDR3 spells CASSEGNYSNQPQHF. DNA of the CDR3: TGCGCCAGCAGTGAAGGTAACTATAGCAATCAGCCCCAGCATTTT.

This chain joins TRBV5-1 and TRBJ2-3; D is ambiguous. Trimming removed 1 base from V and 0 bases from J, with 9 bases in between. Germline CDR1 is SGHRS and CDR2 is YFSETQ. The CDR3 has 15 amino acids. CDR3 nucleotide sequence: TGCGCCAGCAGCTTGCTCCCTGCGAGCACAGATACGCAGTATTTT. It encodes CASSLLPASTDTQYF.

There are a few counts of this clone. The gene calls are TRBV6-5 and TRBJ2-7, with 11 bases identical to TRBD1. The CDR3 totals 14 residues. The junction had 5 bases not matched to a gene; V was cut back by 10 bases and J by 0 bases. Germline V gene data show CDR1 as MNHEY and CDR2 as SVGAGI. This chain's CDR3 is CATGGTGGSYEQYF. As DNA, the CDR3 is TGTGCCACCGGCGGGACAGGGGGCTCCTACGAGCAGTACTTC.

This clone was seen only a few times. The chain has TRBV5-4 and TRBJ2-1; D unresolved. CDR3 size: 13 residues. Trimming pared 0 bases from V and 10 bases from J, leaving 11 bases between. Germline V gene data show CDR1 as SGHNT and CDR2 as YYREEE (reference sequence). This CDR3 reads CASSLGPGKEQFF. In nucleotides, the CDR3 is TGTGCCAGCAGCTTGGGCCCAGGAAAAGAGCAGTTCTTC.

The rearrangement joins TRBV6-1 to TRBJ1-4; 11 nucleotides align to TRBD1. The CDR3 extends over 17 amino acids. The trim removed 2 bases at V and 1 base at J, leaving 3 bases unmatched. Germline V gene data show CDR1 as MNHNS and CDR2 as SASEGT. The CDR3 protein is CASSERDRGITNEKLFF. As DNA, the CDR3 is TGTGCCAGCAGTGAAAGGGACAGGGGGATAACTAATGAAAAACTGTTTTTT.

This clone was seen just once. The gene calls are TRBV9 and TRBJ2-1; 15 bases agree with TRBD2. Germline CDR1 and CDR2: SGDLS and YYNGEE. The V and J ends lost 7 bases and 5 bases, in that order; junction bases with no gene match: 16. This CDR3 has 19 residues. For the CDR3, the DNA is TGTGCCAGCGGGGGGAACCTGGGGACTAGCGGGGGGCGGGACAATGAGCAGTTCTTC. Translated: CASGGNLGTSGGRDNEQFF.